The clone carrying this T cell receptor (beta chain) has more than one count but fewer than ten. Its antigen is not known. Germline V lookup: CDR1 SGHVS, CDR2 FNYEAQ. Trimming pared 5 bases from V and 0 bases from J, leaving 16 bases between. CDR3 size: 17 residues. This record comes from a study of T-cell memory formation after mild COVID-19. General study results and limits: Certain responding clones were present in pre-infection memory, suggesting participation of cross-reactive memory.

One entry per CDR3 protein results from TCRdb running MiXCR on the 5' RACE reads. Of under 250,000 distinct CDR3 sequences listed, over 7.5% are singletons. The sample consisted of PBMCs or a T cell subset sorted from them (not recorded which). This clonotype was obtained from a man aged 18 to 35 who had mild COVID-19 (a few samples of this study predate the infection). Cell type and time point are not known. The J gene is TRBJ2-2, the V gene TRBV7-6; D gene unclear. CDR3 residues: CASSPGPTTSNTGELFF. In DNA form, the CDR3 reads TGTGCCAGCAGCCCGGGCCCGACCACCTCGAACACCGGGGAGCTGTTTTTT.